These T cell receptor beta chains were read from a single sample in a study of T cell responses to AZD1222 COVID-19 vaccine. Repertoires were generated with immunoSEQ multiplex PCR, while TCRdb's copy carries only in-frame clones and drops some. The sample includes 75,000 to 100,000 clones, 80% to 90% of them seen just once. The sequencing here drew on peripheral blood, taken on day 0 of AZD1222 vaccination. Receptors were obtained from an adult in good health. Each CDR3 is given with its conserved first and last residue. The D gene is left open where the match is weak. Only some rows state a clone size, as once, few, many or a class for expanded clones.

J	size	V	length	D	CDR3	DNA
TRBJ2-6	.	TRBV7-9	16	TRBD1	CASSFTGQVGANVLTF	TGTGCCAGCAGCTTTACAGGACAGGTGGGGGCCAACGTCCTGACTTTC
TRBJ1-3	.	TRBV5-4	15	.	CASSPALGSGNTIYF	TGTGCCAGCAGCCCCGCGTTAGGCTCTGGAAACACCATATATTTT
TRBJ1-6	.	TRBV14	13	.	CASSQLGNSPLHF	TGTGCCAGCAGCCAGCTCGGGAATTCACCCCTCCACTTT
TRBJ2-1	.	TRBV7-3	13	.	CASSGAETNEQFF	TGTGCCAGCAGCGGCGCCGAAACTAATGAGCAGTTCTTC
TRBJ2-7	.	TRBV15	16	TRBD2	CATSRGPSGSSSEQYF	TGTGCCACCAGCAGAGGCCCTAGCGGGAGCTCCTCCGAGCAGTACTTC
TRBJ1-4	.	TRBV19	11	.	CATRTGEKLFF	TGTGCCACCCGGACCGGTGAAAAACTGTTTTTT
TRBJ2-1	.	TRBV6-5	13	.	CASSYISGREQFF	TGTGCCAGCAGTTACATTTCAGGGCGAGAGCAGTTCTTC
TRBJ2-5	.	TRBV5-1	14	.	CASSIQGYQETQYF	TGCGCCAGCAGCATACAGGGCTACCAAGAGACCCAGTACTTC
TRBJ2-1	.	TRBV6-5	13	.	CASSPNSYNEQFF	TGTGCCAGCAGTCCGAACTCCTACAATGAGCAGTTCTTC
TRBJ1-5	few	TRBV28	12	.	CASSWGEQPQHF	TGTGCCAGCAGCTGGGGTGAACAGCCCCAGCATTTT
TRBJ2-2	.	TRBV11-3	16	.	CASSLGGREGTGELFF	TGTGCCAGCAGCTTAGGGGGTCGGGAAGGCACCGGGGAGCTGTTTTTT
TRBJ1-1	.	TRBV30	10	.	CAWKTGTAFF	TGTGCCTGGAAGACTGGAACAGCTTTCTTT
TRBJ2-7	.	TRBV6-6	13	.	CASSYPGSYEQYF	TGTGCCAGCAGTTACCCAGGTTCCTACGAGCAGTACTTC
TRBJ1-5	.	TRBV3-1/TRBV3-2	13	.	CASSQGVDQPQHF	TGTGCCAGCAGCCAAGGGGTTGATCAGCCCCAGCATTTT
TRBJ2-2	.	TRBV5-1	16	TRBD1	CASNNLGQGAGGELFF	TGCGCCAGCAATAATTTGGGACAGGGGGCTGGCGGGGAGCTGTTTTTT
TRBJ1-5	.	TRBV6-5	14	TRBD1	CASSPRGRDQPQHF	TGTGCCAGCAGCCCCAGGGGGAGGGATCAGCCCCAGCATTTT
TRBJ2-3	.	TRBV5-1	13	.	CASSPGYPNTQYF	TGCGCCAGCAGCCCCGGGTATCCAAATACGCAGTATTTT
TRBJ1-5	.	TRBV12-3/TRBV12-4	13	TRBD1	CASRGDRGQPQHF	TGTGCCAGCAGGGGGGACAGGGGTCAGCCCCAGCATTTT
TRBJ2-2	.	TRBV6-5	15	TRBD2	CASTGSGGGTGELFF	TGTGCCAGCACCGGAAGCGGGGGCGGCACCGGGGAGCTGTTTTTT
TRBJ1-2	.	TRBV12-3/TRBV12-4	13	.	CASSFWTAYGYTF	TGTGCCAGCAGTTTCTGGACAGCCTATGGCTACACCTTC
TRBJ2-2	.	TRBV6-4	15	.	CASSESGANTGELFF	TGTGCCAGCAGTGAGTCAGGAGCGAACACCGGGGAGCTGTTTTTT
TRBJ1-6	.	TRBV6-5	12	.	CASRLGNSPLHF	TGTGCCAGCAGGCTCGGTAATTCACCCCTCCACTTT
TRBJ2-2	.	TRBV9	18	TRBD2	CASSVGLAGDQNTGELFF	TGTGCCAGCAGCGTAGGGCTAGCGGGGGACCAGAACACCGGGGAGCTGTTTTTT
TRBJ2-5	.	TRBV5-1	15	.	CASSEFPGSIGTQYF	TGCGCCAGCAGCGAGTTCCCCGGGTCCATAGGGACCCAGTACTTC
TRBJ1-6	.	TRBV4-1	14	.	CASSQASGNSPLHF	TGCGCCAGCAGCCAAGCGTCCGGTAATTCACCCCTCCACTTT
TRBJ2-5	.	TRBV7-9	13	.	CASSLGARETQYF	TGTGCCAGCAGCTTGGGGGCGAGGGAGACCCAGTACTTC
TRBJ1-2	few	TRBV28	12	.	CASSLAGAGYTF	TGTGCCAGCAGTTTGGCAGGGGCTGGCTACACCTTC
TRBJ2-7	.	TRBV6-6	13	.	CATTLGARGEQYF	TGTGCCACTACCCTAGGGGCCCGAGGCGAGCAGTACTTC
TRBJ1-6	.	TRBV6-4	17	.	CASSDSRRARDNSPLHF	TGTGCCAGCAGTGACTCTAGGAGGGCTCGGGATAATTCACCCCTCCACTTT
TRBJ1-1	.	TRBV2	13	.	CASSVAYGTEAFF	TGTGCCAGCAGTGTCGCGTACGGCACTGAAGCTTTCTTT
TRBJ2-1	.	TRBV12-3/TRBV12-4	13	TRBD2	CATRLAGGFEQFF	TGTGCCACCAGACTAGCGGGGGGGTTTGAGCAGTTCTTC
TRBJ2-7	once	TRBV28	11	.	CASSLFSEQYF	TGTGCCAGCAGTTTATTCTCCGAGCAGTACTTC
TRBJ1-2	.	TRBV6-5	13	.	CASSSQGFYGYTF	TGTGCCAGCTCCTCACAGGGATTCTATGGCTACACCTTC
TRBJ2-1	.	TRBV6-2/TRBV6-3	15	TRBD1	CASSLTGVVYNEQFF	TGTGCCAGCAGCCTTACAGGGGTTGTTTACAATGAGCAGTTCTTC
TRBJ1-2	.	TRBV27	13	.	CASSGGVHYGYTF	TGTGCCAGCAGTGGCGGGGTACACTATGGCTACACCTTC
TRBJ2-7	.	TRBV2	15	.	CASSRLGQGSYEQYF	TGTGCCAGCAGTCGCCTGGGGCAGGGTTCCTACGAGCAGTACTTC
TRBJ2-3	.	TRBV11-2	13	.	CASSLGGADTQYF	TGTGCCAGCAGCTTAGGGGGGGCAGATACGCAGTATTTT
TRBJ1-5	.	TRBV6-5	16	TRBD1	CASSFRGGDGNQPQHF	TGTGCCAGCAGTTTCAGGGGGGGGGATGGCAATCAGCCCCAGCATTTT
TRBJ2-5	.	TRBV7-2	13	.	CASSSDTRKTQYF	TGTGCCAGCAGCTCGGACACCCGAAAGACCCAGTACTTC
TRBJ2-3	.	TRBV7-2	15	TRBD2	CASSLVAGGSDTQYF	TGTGCCAGCAGCTTAGTGGCGGGGGGGTCAGATACGCAGTATTTT